The 15 T cell receptor beta chains given below trace back to one sample, sequenced in a study of blood T cell repertoires in COVID-19. Profiling relied on immunoSEQ multiplex PCR, and the TCRdb table lists in-frame clones only, not all of them. The data contain 140,000 or so clones, approximately 90% of them singletons. The specimen was peripheral blood. These receptors all stem from a woman older than 75 with acute or convalescent COVID-19.

This sequence joins TRBV11-2 and TRBJ2-7; 9 bases are shared with TRBD1. V was clipped by 4 bases and J by 3 bases; unmatched bases: 1. Germline V lookup: CDR1 SGHAT, CDR2 FQNNGV. The CDR3 length is 13 residues. The CDR3 is CASSSGQGYEQYF. CDR3 in DNA: TGTGCCAGCAGCTCGGGACAGGGCTACGAGCAGTACTTC.

The chain is built from TRBV9 and TRBJ2-5, with 15 nucleotides matching TRBD2. With 4 bases clipped from V and 0 bases from J, the junction kept 4 bases outside the gene matches. The CDR3 covers 17 residues. Germline CDR1 is SGDLS and CDR2 is YYNGEE. CDR3 residues: CASSLGLAGGHQETQYF. CDR3 DNA: TGTGCCAGCAGCCTGGGACTAGCGGGGGGACACCAAGAGACCCAGTACTTC.

The rearrangement uses TRBV9 and TRBJ2-3, with 9 bases aligning to TRBD2. This CDR3 region has 16 residues. Germline V lookup: CDR1 SGDLS, CDR2 YYNGEE. With V trimmed by 3 bases and J by 0 bases, 5 bases remained unmatched. The CDR3 region is CASSDRLAASTDTQYF. DNA of the CDR3: TGTGCCAGCAGCGACCGACTAGCGGCTAGCACAGATACGCAGTATTTT.

This chain connects TRBV5-1 to TRBJ1-1, with 9 bases matching TRBD1. Germline V gene sequence: CDR1 SGHRS, CDR2 YFSETQ. The CDR3 has 19 amino acids. V was pared by 0 bases and J by 4 bases, with 16 bases of the junction left unmatched. CDR3 residues: CASSLVGPGQGGRGTEAFF. The CDR3, as DNA: TGCGCCAGCAGCTTGGTCGGACCGGGACAGGGAGGAAGGGGCACTGAAGCTTTCTTT.

The chain recombines TRBV5-1 with TRBJ2-1, with 12 bases that match TRBD2. This CDR3 has 16 residues. The germline V gene encodes CDR1 SGHRS and CDR2 YFSETQ. J was trimmed by 7 bases and V by 4 bases; bases with no gene match: 9. CDR3 DNA: TGCGCCAGCAGCGTAGCTGCTAGCGGGGGGGTAAATGAGCAGTTCTTC. This translates into CASSVAASGGVNEQFF.

The gene calls are TRBV2 and TRBJ1-3; D gene uncertain. The CDR3 is 15 amino acids. V was shortened by 2 bases and J by 0 bases, with 8 bases between the two germline ends. CDR1 and CDR2 from the germline V gene are SNHLY and FYNNEI. CDR3 sequence: CASSELPSSGNTIYF. The CDR3 region has the DNA TGTGCCAGCAGTGAACTCCCCAGCTCTGGAAACACCATATATTTT. The variable domain in full, with the rest retrieved from reference TRBV2 and TRBJ1-3, is EPEVTQTPSHQVTQMGQEVILRCVPISNHLYFYWYRQILGQKVEFLVSFYNNEISEKSEIFDDQFSVERPDGSNFTLKIRSTKLEDSAMYFCASSELPSSGNTIYFGEGSWLTVV.

This clone appeared once. Other DNA sequences in this sample translate to the same CDR3. This sequence joins TRBV10-3 and TRBJ1-2; 9 nucleotides match TRBD1. The V gene end was trimmed by 5 bases and the J gene end by 1 base; junction bases not matched to a gene: 2. In germline, CDR1 is ENHRY, CDR2 SYGVKD. This CDR3 region has 14 residues. The CDR3 region is CAISPGQGNYGYTF. CDR3 DNA sequence: TGTGCCATCAGTCCGGGACAGGGTAACTATGGCTACACCTTC.

This chain connects TRBV7-3 to TRBJ2-2; D remains unclear. V gave up 2 bases and J gave up 0 bases, with 10 bases separating them. CDR1 is SGHTA and CDR2 is FQGTGA in the germline V gene. There are 16 residues in the CDR3. The CDR3 bases are TGTGCCAGCAGCTTATCTGCCAGGTCGAACACCGGGGAGCTGTTTTTT. Encoded protein: CASSLSARSNTGELFF.

The J gene is TRBJ1-1, the V gene TRBV14; D perhaps matches TRBD1 (6 bases). The CDR3 is 14 amino acids. With 4 bases removed from V and 4 bases from J, the gap between germline ends came to 13 bases. Germline values: CDR1 SGHDN, CDR2 FVKESK. The CDR3 DNA sequence: TGTGCCAGCAGCCTTTACAGGGACGGCACTGAAGCTTTCTTT. This sequence encodes CASSLYRDGTEAFF. The full variable domain, with the rest looked up from reference TRBV14 and TRBJ1-1, is EAGVTQFPSHSVIEKGQTVTLRCDPISGHDNLYWYRRVMGKEIKFLLHFVKESKQDESGMPNNRFLAERTGGTYSTLKVQPAELEDSGVYFCASSLYRDGTEAFFGQGTRLTVV.

The V and J genes are TRBV6-4 and TRBJ2-1; 7 bases line up with TRBD2. The CDR3 runs to 16 residues. Germline V gives CDR1 MRHNA, CDR2 SNTAGT. Trimming cost V 0 bases and J 6 bases; bases outside gene matches: 8. DNA for the CDR3: TGTGCCAGCAGTGACTCGAACCAGCGGGGAAGCAATGAGCAGTTCTTC. It is translated as CASSDSNQRGSNEQFF.

This chain links TRBV19 with TRBJ2-1; TRBD2 might be the D (5 bases). The ends were cut back, 4 bases at V and 7 bases at J, with 20 bases in the middle. This CDR3 region has 16 residues. Germline assignment: CDR1 LNHDA and CDR2 SQIVND (reference sequence). CDR3 region: CASSSGGPVLGNEQFF. CDR3 nucleotide sequence: TGTGCCAGTAGTAGCGGCGGGCCGGTCCTGGGGAATGAGCAGTTCTTC.

This rearrangement joins TRBV6-5 to TRBJ2-3; TRBD2 is a possible D gene (6 bases). This CDR3 is 13 amino acids long. CDR1 is MNHEY, CDR2 SVGAGI, per germline. With 7 bases removed from V and 5 bases from J, the gap between germline ends came to 13 bases. CDR3 residues: CASTQAGGDTQYF. The DNA for the CDR3 is TGTGCCAGCACCCAAGCGGGCGGAGATACGCAGTATTTT.

This chain connects TRBV30 to TRBJ1-2; 8 positions match TRBD1. The germline V gene encodes CDR1 GTSNPN and CDR2 SVGIG (reference sequence). The V segment lost 8 bases and the J segment 7 bases; nucleotides outside the gene matches: 18. The CDR3 totals 15 residues. The CDR3 DNA is TGTGCCGCACTACTCATCGGACAGGGCATCCGTGGCTACACCTTC. Protein product: CAALLIGQGIRGYTF.

The gene calls are TRBV18 and TRBJ2-2, with TRBD1 matching 8 bases. Trimming at V came to 4 bases and at J to 4 bases, leaving 5 bases not matched to a gene. This CDR3 comprises 15 residues. Looked up from germline, CDR1 is KGHSH and CDR2 is LQKENI. CDR3 sequence (DNA): TGTGCCAGCTCACGGAGACAGGGGCTCACCGGGGAGCTGTTTTTT. This encodes CASSRRQGLTGELFF.

The chain carries TRBV7-3 and TRBJ2-7; 8 nucleotides agree with TRBD1. The V gene end was trimmed by 0 bases and the J gene end by 2 bases; junction bases not matched to a gene: 3. The CDR3 consists of 15 residues. The germline V gene encodes CDR1 SGHTA and CDR2 FQGTGA. CDR3 sequence reads: CASSLTTGVPYEQYF. CDR3 DNA: TGTGCCAGCAGCTTAACGACAGGGGTTCCCTACGAGCAGTACTTC.